The 10 T cell receptor beta chains reported below all come from one sample, sequenced in a study of T cells after posttransplantation cyclophosphamide. Data came from immunoSEQ multiplex PCR; TCRdb stores just in-frame clones and leaves some out. The sample shows fewer than 40,000 clones, about 93% of them seen only once. The naive gate required viable CD3+CD4+ or CD3+CD8+ cells with CCR7+CD45RA+CD45RO-CD95-CD27+CD28+ phenotype. Specimen: naive CD4+ T cells sorted from PBMCs. The source of these receptors is a woman aged 55-70 years in good health, CMV-negative, and a related stem cell transplant donor.

The chain recombines TRBV4-3 with TRBJ1-2, with D perhaps matching TRBD1 (5 bases). Germline V gene lookup returns CDR1 LGHNA and CDR2 YSLEER. V lost 0 bases and J 7 bases, leaving 24 bases between the germline ends. The CDR3 is 18 residues long. The CDR3 is CASSQDRRGYGGEGGYTF. The CDR3 region has the DNA TGCGCCAGCAGCCAAGATCGGCGGGGATACGGGGGTGAGGGTGGCTACACCTTC.

The chain recombines TRBV29-1 with TRBJ2-3, with D possibly being TRBD1 (5 bases). V was pared by 7 bases and J by 3 bases, with 11 bases between. Per the germline V gene, CDR1 is SQVTM and CDR2 is ANQGSEA. CDR3 length: 12 amino acids. CDR3 coding DNA: TGCAGCGCCGAGAAGGGGACAGATACGCAGTATTTT. Its translation is CSAEKGTDTQYF.

This CDR3 is CASRALGGSHEQYF. CDR3 nucleotides: TGTGCCAGCAGAGCGTTGGGTGGGTCCCACGAGCAGTACTTC. The J gene is TRBJ2-7, the V gene TRBV6-5; D not certain. Germline lookup yields CDR1 MNHEY and CDR2 SVGAGI. The CDR3 runs to 14 residues. Trimming removed 6 bases from V and 5 bases from J, with 17 bases in between.

The V gene is TRBV7-2, the J gene TRBJ2-3; D is perhaps TRBD2 (6 bases). The CDR3 contains 14 residues. V was trimmed by 5 bases and J by 2 bases, leaving 11 bases between them. Germline V gene lookup returns CDR1 SGHTA and CDR2 FQGNSA. CDR3 bases: TGTGCCAGCAGCCCGACTAGGTTCACAGATACGCAGTATTTT. Translated: CASSPTRFTDTQYF.

V usage is TRBV5-4 and J usage is TRBJ2-7, with a weak D call TRBD1 (5 bases). Germline-derived CDR1 and CDR2 are SGHNT and YYREEE (reference sequence). Trimming left V 7 bases short and J 6 bases short, with 14 bases between. The CDR3 totals 12 residues. The CDR3 bases are TGTGCCAGCCGACTCCCAGGGCGCGAGCAGTACTTC. This gives the protein CASRLPGREQYF.

This clone occurred once. The V call is TRBV5-1, the J call TRBJ1-1, with TRBD1 matching 8 bases. Trimming removed 3 bases from V and 4 bases from J; junction bases left unmatched: 14. This CDR3 has 17 residues. In germline, CDR1 is SGHRS, CDR2 YFSETQ. The CDR3 loop is CASSSRQGRGGGTEAFF. CDR3 DNA: TGCGCCAGCAGCTCGAGACAGGGGAGGGGTGGGGGCACTGAAGCTTTCTTT.

The rearrangement links TRBV5-1 to TRBJ2-5; 7 bases are shared with TRBD2. The germline gives CDR1 SGHRS, CDR2 YFSETQ. This CDR3 contains 14 residues. V lost 4 bases to trimming and J lost 4 bases; unmatched junction nucleotides: 7. The CDR3 is CASSLSGEGETQYF. CDR3 in DNA: TGCGCCAGCAGCCTAAGCGGGGAAGGAGAGACCCAGTACTTC.

The chain joins TRBV6-5 to TRBJ2-4; D may be TRBD2 (8 bases). V dropped 4 bases and J dropped 6 bases, with 19 bases sitting between them. The germline V gene has CDR1 MNHEY and CDR2 SVGAGI. The CDR3 covers 16 residues. The CDR3 nucleotides are TGTGCCAGCAGTTCCCAGGGAGCGGGGGACAGAAACATTCAGTACTTC. It is translated as CASSSQGAGDRNIQYF.

V usage is TRBV27 and J usage is TRBJ1-1; 9 nucleotides align to TRBD1. Germline trimming cut 5 bases from V and 5 bases from J; bases unmatched to any gene: 6. The germline CDR1 and CDR2 sequences are MNHEY and SMNVEV (reference sequence). CDR3 length: 14 amino acids. In nucleotides, the CDR3 is TGTGCCAGCAGTATAGGACAGGGGAGGACTGAAGCTTTCTTT. Its protein is CASSIGQGRTEAFF.

This clone has only a few counts. The V gene is TRBV5-4, the J gene TRBJ1-6; 9 bases are shared with TRBD1. The germline V gene encodes CDR1 SGHNT and CDR2 YYREEE (reference sequence). The V segment lost 0 bases and the J segment 10 bases; nucleotides outside the gene matches: 8. This CDR3 has 16 residues. CDR3 coding DNA: TGTGCCAGCAGCTTGGGGGACAGGGTATTGGAATCACCCCTCCACTTT. Its protein product is CASSLGDRVLESPLHF.